This T cell receptor (beta chain) was profiled in a study of blood T cell repertoires in COVID-19. The wider study: T cells, B-cell-depleted T cells, or PBMCs supplied cDNA or gDNA.

The CDR3 loop spans 16 amino acids. The V gene end was trimmed by 1 base and the J gene end by 1 base; junction bases not matched to a gene: 4. CDR1 and CDR2 (germline): SGHTA, FQGNSA. Clones were read by immunoSEQ multiplex PCR, and TCRdb kept only the in-frame ones, dropping some. The sample has 250,000 to 350,000 clones; 70% to 90% are singletons. Seattle's cohort entered during active infection and was followed longitudinally. The TCR originated in a human donor with COVID-19, enrolled during active disease. The donor label of this sample is uncertain. The chain carries TRBV7-2 and TRBJ2-3; 8 nucleotides line up with TRBD2. Sequencing used peripheral blood. The CDR3 DNA is TGTGCCAGCAGCTTAGAAGGGCGGGGGGGCACAGATACGCAGTATTTT. Protein: CASSLEGRGGTDTQYF.